These 9 T cell receptor beta chains were sequenced from one sample in a study of PD-L1 blockade in urothelial cancer. Time point reported: pretreatment peripheral blood. TCRdb's table, derived via immunoSEQ multiplex PCR, lists solely in-frame clones and lacks some. Here the sample spans 40,000 or so clones, 90% to 95% being singletons. The sequencing used PBMCs, collected around atezolizumab (anti-PD-L1) treatment. These receptors were taken from an older woman with urothelial cancer.

This chain uses TRBV7-9 with TRBJ2-2; D is uncertain. Deletions cut 1 base from V and 2 bases from J, with 5 bases between. This CDR3 has 14 residues. In germline, CDR1 is SEHNR, CDR2 FQNEAQ (reference sequence). Here the CDR3 reads CASSLVDNTGELFF. The DNA of the CDR3 is TGTGCCAGCAGCTTAGTAGATAACACCGGGGAGCTGTTTTTT. Complete variable domain (other parts from reference TRBV7-9 and TRBJ2-2): DTGVSQNPRHKITKRGQNVTFRCDPISEHNRLYWYRQTLGQGPEFLTYFQNEAQLEKSRLLSDRFSAERPKGSFSTLEIQRTEQGDSAMYLCASSLVDNTGELFFGEGSRLTVL.

This chain connects TRBV14 to TRBJ2-2; D perhaps matches TRBD1 (6 bases). In germline, CDR1 is SGHDN, CDR2 FVKESK. The CDR3 has 15 amino acids. V lost 1 base and J 5 bases, leaving 11 bases between the germline ends. This CDR3 reads CASSQGGGWTGELFF. The CDR3 nucleotides are TGTGCCAGCAGCCAAGGTGGGGGCTGGACCGGGGAGCTGTTTTTT.

In nucleotides, the CDR3 is TGTGCCAGCAATATGGACAGCTCCTACGAGCAGTACTTC. Translation gives CASNMDSSYEQYF. The chain uses TRBV28 and TRBJ2-7, with D tentatively TRBD1 (6 bases). The length of the CDR3 is 13 residues. The V gene lost 7 bases and the J gene lost 0 bases, with 10 bases spanning the gap. CDR1 is MDHEN and CDR2 is SYDVKM in the germline V gene.

In its sample, this clone is medium-sized. The rearrangement uses TRBV6-5 and TRBJ2-7, with D possibly matching TRBD1 (5 bases). The CDR3 contains 14 residues. V was cut by 2 bases and J by 3 bases, with 11 bases left in between. Germline loops: CDR1 MNHEY, CDR2 SVGAGI. CDR3 loop: CASSYGAGHYEQYF. CDR3 in DNA: TGTGCCAGCAGTTACGGGGCAGGGCACTACGAGCAGTACTTC.

J is TRBJ2-3 and V is TRBV29-1; 13 nucleotides agree with TRBD2. Germline CDR1 is SQVTM and CDR2 is ANQGSEA. V gave up 5 bases and J gave up 1 base; unmatched junction bases: 6. This CDR3 spans 16 amino acids. CDR3 in DNA: TGCAGCGTTTCTGGACTAGCGGGAGCAGGCACAGATACGCAGTATTTT. Protein: CSVSGLAGAGTDTQYF.

This chain joins TRBV6-5 and TRBJ1-1, with no clear D. The germline V gene encodes CDR1 MNHEY and CDR2 SVGAGI. The V gene lost 2 bases and the J gene lost 1 base, with 5 bases spanning the gap. The CDR3 sequence is 13 residues long. CDR3 protein: CASSYRGNTEAFF. CDR3 nucleotide sequence: TGTGCCAGCAGTTACCGGGGGAACACTGAAGCTTTCTTT.

The J gene is TRBJ1-1, the V gene TRBV14; unclear D gene. Germline CDR1 is SGHDN and CDR2 is FVKESK. The CDR3 runs to 13 residues. Trimming took off 0 bases at V and 4 bases at J, with 6 bases between the two ends. This chain's CDR3 is CASSQDQITEAFF. For the CDR3, the DNA is TGTGCCAGCAGCCAAGATCAGATCACTGAAGCTTTCTTT.

The chain is built from TRBV28 and TRBJ2-1, with 12 bases that match TRBD2. The length of the CDR3 is 13 residues. V lost 2 bases to trimming and J lost 11 bases; unmatched junction nucleotides: 1. Germline V CDR1 and CDR2: MDHEN, SYDVKM. CDR3 amino acids: CASSLLAGGKQFF. The CDR3 coding sequence is TGTGCCAGCAGTTTACTAGCGGGAGGGAAGCAGTTCTTC.

This sequence joins TRBV5-4 and TRBJ1-1; a weak D match, TRBD1 (5 bases). The CDR3 covers 16 residues. V was shortened by 0 bases and J by 0 bases, with 12 bases between the two germline ends. Germline CDR1 reads SGHNT; CDR2 reads YYREEE (reference sequence). CDR3 DNA sequence: TGTGCCAGCAGCTTGGGATCAGGGCTCATGAACACTGAAGCTTTCTTT. Its translation: CASSLGSGLMNTEAFF.